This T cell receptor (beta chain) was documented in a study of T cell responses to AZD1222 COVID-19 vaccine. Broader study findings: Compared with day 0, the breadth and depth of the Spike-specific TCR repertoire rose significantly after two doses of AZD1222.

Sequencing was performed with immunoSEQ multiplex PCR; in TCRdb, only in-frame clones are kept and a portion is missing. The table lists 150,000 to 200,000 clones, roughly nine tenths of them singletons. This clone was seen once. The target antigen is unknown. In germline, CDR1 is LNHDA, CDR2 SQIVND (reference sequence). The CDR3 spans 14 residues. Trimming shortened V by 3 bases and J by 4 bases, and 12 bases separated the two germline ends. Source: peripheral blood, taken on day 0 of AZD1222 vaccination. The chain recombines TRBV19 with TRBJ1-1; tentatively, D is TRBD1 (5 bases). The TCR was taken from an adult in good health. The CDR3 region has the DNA TGTGCCAGTAGTATCCGCAGGGTGGTCACTGAAGCTTTCTTT. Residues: CASSIRRVVTEAFF.